This entry is about one TCR beta chain. Antigen: not known. Time point here: 10-day in vitro stimulation with candidate neoantigen peptide 3. A roughly 11-day in vitro culture was run per each of about seven reactive peptides. The data originate from a study of PD-1 blockade in mismatch repair-deficient tumors. Libraries were prepared by immunoSEQ multiplex PCR; TCRdb keeps only in-frame clonotypes and omits some of them. The profile shows over 9,000 clones, under 95% of them singletons. This receptor was obtained from an adult with mismatch repair-deficient cancer. The material sequenced was cells cultured in vitro, taken from a patient treated with pembrolizumab.

DNA of the CDR3: TGTGCCAGCAGTGAAACAGGGGGCTTACCCGGGGAGCTGTTTTTT. The encoded protein is CASSETGGLPGELFF. The genes are TRBV6-1 and TRBJ2-2, with TRBD1 matching 9 bases. Germline V gives CDR1 MNHNS, CDR2 SASEGT. Trimming cost V 2 bases and J 6 bases; bases outside gene matches: 4. The CDR3 is made up of 15 amino acids.